This is a list of T cell receptor beta chains from one sample in a study of shared clonotypes between healthy human individuals. Sequencing used immunoSEQ multiplex PCR; TCRdb keeps in-frame clones, though not all of them. The sample shows over 2 million clones, approximately 95% of them seen only once. The material sequenced was naive CD4+ T cells sorted from blood. These receptor sequences come from a man younger than 35 in good health. Both conserved end residues are part of each CDR3. A D gene is named only where the DNA matches it firmly. Size is stated for part of the rows, as once, few or many counts, or as a class when the clone is expanded.

D: NA
size: NA
J: TRBJ1-5
V: TRBV6-1
CDR3: CASREVKVPLWVQPQHF
DNA: TGTGCCAGCAGAGAAGTTAAGGTCCCCCTTTGGGTTCAGCCCCAGCATTTT

D: NA
size: NA
J: TRBJ1-2
V: TRBV6-5
CDR3: CASSYGQTHGYTF
DNA: TGTGCCAGCAGTTACGGGCAGACCCATGGCTACACCTTC

D: NA
size: NA
J: TRBJ2-3
V: TRBV7-8
CDR3: CASSPGGFSTDTQYF
DNA: TGTGCCAGCAGCCCGGGGGGCTTTAGCACAGATACGCAGTATTTT

D: NA
size: NA
J: TRBJ2-5
V: TRBV6-6
CDR3: CASSYSFGPEQETQYF
DNA: TGTGCCAGCAGTTACTCGTTCGGTCCGGAACAAGAGACCCAGTACTTC

D: NA
size: NA
J: TRBJ2-3
V: TRBV4-2
CDR3: CASSQEDTQYF
DNA: TGTGCCAGCAGCCAAGAGGATACGCAGTATTTT

D: NA
size: NA
J: TRBJ1-5
V: TRBV6-1
CDR3: CASSEGYQGYQPQHF
DNA: TGTGCCAGCAGTGAAGGGTACCAGGGATATCAGCCCCAGCATTTT

D: NA
size: once
J: TRBJ2-7
V: TRBV7-2
CDR3: CASSLPGGHEQYF
DNA: TGTGCCAGCAGCTTACCAGGGGGGCACGAGCAGTACTTC

D: NA
size: NA
J: TRBJ2-6
V: TRBV6-5
CDR3: CASRPGSGANVLTF
DNA: TGTGCCAGCAGGCCAGGGTCTGGGGCCAACGTCCTGACTTTC

D: TRBD2
size: NA
J: TRBJ2-1
V: TRBV27
CDR3: CASRTSGGAYNEQFF
DNA: TGTGCCAGCAGAACTAGCGGGGGGGCCTACAATGAGCAGTTCTTC

D: TRBD1
size: NA
J: TRBJ2-2
V: TRBV27
CDR3: CASGGQGFPGELFF
DNA: TGTGCCAGCGGAGGACAGGGTTTCCCCGGGGAGCTGTTTTTT

D: TRBD2
size: few
J: TRBJ2-3
V: TRBV5-5
CDR3: CASSVGLAGGRWSTDTQYF
DNA: TGTGCCAGCAGCGTGGGACTAGCGGGAGGCCGCTGGAGCACAGATACGCAGTATTTT

D: TRBD1
size: NA
J: TRBJ1-2
V: TRBV6-5
CDR3: CASSYDRVYGYTF
DNA: TGTGCCAGCAGTTACGACAGGGTCTATGGCTACACCTTC

D: TRBD1
size: NA
J: TRBJ2-3
V: TRBV5-1
CDR3: CASSSIGTGADTQYF
DNA: TGCGCCAGCAGCAGCATCGGGACAGGGGCCGATACGCAGTATTTT

D: NA
size: NA
J: TRBJ1-4
V: TRBV11-3
CDR3: CASSLGPNEKLFF
DNA: TGTGCCAGCAGCTTAGGACCCAACGAAAAACTGTTTTTT

D: NA
size: NA
J: TRBJ2-7
V: TRBV7-9
CDR3: CASSFLGGEGYEQYF
DNA: TGTGCCAGCAGCTTTCTTGGTGGAGAAGGCTACGAGCAGTACTTC

D: NA
size: NA
J: TRBJ1-4
V: TRBV30
CDR3: CAWSASPWEDGENEKLFF
DNA: TGTGCCTGGAGTGCAAGTCCTTGGGAAGACGGGGAAAATGAAAAACTGTTTTTT

D: NA
size: NA
J: TRBJ2-7
V: TRBV10-3
CDR3: CAISVPGDEQYF
DNA: TGTGCCATCAGTGTGCCTGGGGACGAGCAGTACTTC

D: NA
size: NA
J: TRBJ2-7
V: TRBV5-6
CDR3: CASSLMVGNEQYF
DNA: TGTGCCAGCAGCTTAATGGTTGGAAACGAGCAGTACTTC

D: NA
size: NA
J: TRBJ2-2
V: TRBV7-2
CDR3: CASSLVGPNAAGELFF
DNA: TGTGCCAGCAGCTTAGTCGGTCCCAACGCGGCCGGGGAGCTGTTTTTT

D: NA
size: NA
J: TRBJ1-2
V: TRBV10-3
CDR3: CAISGSYGYTF
DNA: TGTGCCATCTCGGGGTCATATGGCTACACCTTC

D: NA
size: NA
J: TRBJ2-3
V: TRBV5-1
CDR3: CASSRGETSTDTQYF
DNA: TGCGCCAGCAGCCGCGGGGAGACTAGCACAGATACGCAGTATTTT

D: TRBD1
size: NA
J: TRBJ2-5
V: TRBV12-5
CDR3: CASGRQGGQETQYF
DNA: TGTGCTAGTGGACGACAGGGGGGTCAAGAGACCCAGTACTTC